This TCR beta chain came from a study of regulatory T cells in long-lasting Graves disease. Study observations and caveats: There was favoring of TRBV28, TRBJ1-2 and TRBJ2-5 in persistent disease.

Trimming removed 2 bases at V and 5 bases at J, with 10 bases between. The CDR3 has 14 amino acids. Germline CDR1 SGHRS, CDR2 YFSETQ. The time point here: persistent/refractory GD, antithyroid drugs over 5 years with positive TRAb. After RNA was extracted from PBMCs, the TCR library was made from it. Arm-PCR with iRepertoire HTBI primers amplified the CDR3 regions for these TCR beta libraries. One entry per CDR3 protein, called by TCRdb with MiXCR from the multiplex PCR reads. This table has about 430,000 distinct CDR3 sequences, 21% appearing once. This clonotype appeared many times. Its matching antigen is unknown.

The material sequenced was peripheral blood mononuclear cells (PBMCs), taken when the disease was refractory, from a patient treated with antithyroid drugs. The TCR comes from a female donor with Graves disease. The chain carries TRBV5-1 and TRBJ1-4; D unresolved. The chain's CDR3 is CASSFSQLNEKLFF. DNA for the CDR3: TGCGCCAGCAGCTTCAGTCAGCTAAATGAAAAACTGTTTTTT.